Below, 14 T cell receptor beta chains from the same sample are listed, as sequenced in a study of blood T cells in healthy people across ages. The authors ran a second PCR of roughly 6 to 12 cycles using a sample-barcoded 5' primer and a J-beta primer mix. TCRdb re-called the 5' RACE reads with MiXCR, one entry per CDR3 protein. The sample shows about 970,000 distinct CDR3 sequences, about 53% of them seen only once. Sequencing input: blood. The receptor set was obtained from a woman aged 55-69 years in good health.

V is TRBV20-1 and J is TRBJ2-1; the D gene is possibly TRBD2 (6 bases). V was clipped by 5 bases and J by 5 bases, with 7 bases between them. CDR1 and CDR2 (germline): DFQATT, SNEGSKA (reference sequence). This CDR3 has 11 amino acids. CDR3 sequence reads: CSAAGHNEQFF. In DNA form, the CDR3 reads TGCAGTGCTGCGGGACACAATGAGCAGTTCTTC.

This clonotype was seen a few times. This chain joins TRBV6-6 and TRBJ2-7; maybe TRBD1 (6 bases). The end of the DNA fits TRBJ2-5 better, so the J call may be wrong. The length of the CDR3 is 14 residues. Germline loops: CDR1 MNHNY, CDR2 SVGAGI (reference sequence). The chain's CDR3 is CASSKRQDQETQYF. CDR3 DNA: TGTGCCAGCAGTAAGCGACAGGACCAAGAGACCCAGTACTTC.

In regard to this clonotype: A single base separates this from a much larger clone, so it may be a read error. This chain connects TRBV6-5 to TRBJ2-1; 7 nucleotides agree with TRBD2. Germline CDR1 reads MNHEY; CDR2 reads SVGAGI. This CDR3 has 11 amino acids. The CDR3: CAAGSYDEQFF. The CDR3 nucleotides read TGTGCAGCGGGGTCCTACGATGAGCAGTTCTTC.

The chain uses TRBV7-2 and TRBJ2-1; D is undetermined. V dropped 3 bases and J dropped 4 bases, with 10 bases sitting between them. From germline, CDR1 is SGHTA and CDR2 FQGNSA. This CDR3 is built from 14 residues. CDR3 residues: CASSFRSKYNEQFF. CDR3 DNA sequence: TGTGCCAGCAGCTTCCGGAGCAAGTACAATGAGCAGTTCTTC.

This clonotype showed up just a few times. This sequence joins TRBV29-1 and TRBJ2-3; D remains ambiguous. V lost 4 bases, J lost 2 bases, and 13 bases lay in between. The germline gives CDR1 SQVTM, CDR2 ANQGSEA. CDR3 size: 14 residues. The DNA for the CDR3 is TGCAGCGTTGGAGGCAGAACTCACACAGATACGCAGTATTTT. Translating gives CSVGGRTHTDTQYF.

V and J are TRBV6-2 or TRBV6-3 and TRBJ1-1; 9 bases line up with TRBD1. V lost 2 bases and J lost 1; bases outside the gene matches: 2. The CDR3 length is 15 residues. CDR1 MNHEY and CDR2 SVGEGT come from the germline V gene. CDR3 sequence reads: CASSYPTGGNTEAFF. CDR3 in DNA: TGTGCCAGCAGTTACCCGACAGGGGGGAACACTGAAGCTTTCTTT.

The chain links TRBV18 to TRBJ1-4; 7 bases are shared with TRBD1. V trimming: 1 base; J trimming: 6 bases; junction bases outside the gene matches: 5. Per the germline V gene, CDR1 is KGHSH and CDR2 is LQKENI. The CDR3 runs to 15 residues. Here the CDR3 DNA reads TGTGCCAGCTCACCACAGGGAGGGGGCGATGAAAAACTGTTTTTT. Its protein product is CASSPQGGGDEKLFF.

The table lists this clonotype with a few counts. This rearrangement joins TRBV29-1 to TRBJ1-4, with D possibly TRBD1 on 5 matching bases. The CDR3 has 14 amino acids. The germline V gene encodes CDR1 SQVTM and CDR2 ANQGSEA. Trimming pared 6 bases from V and 10 bases from J, leaving 21 bases between. DNA for the CDR3: TGCAGCGTGGGCCCGGGACCCCCAACGGGAAAACTGTTTTTT. As protein: CSVGPGPPTGKLFF.

CDR3 nucleotide sequence: TGTGCCAGCAGCCAGGGGGGTGGGAGCAGGGAGCAGTACTTC. Protein sequence: CASSQGGGSREQYF. The chain recombines TRBV3-1 with TRBJ2-4; TRBD2 might be the D (6 bases). The V and J ends lost 3 bases and 13 bases respectively, with 19 bases between them. The CDR3 contains 14 residues. Germline CDR1 LGHDT, CDR2 YNNKEL (reference sequence).

The rearrangement links TRBV4-2 to TRBJ2-5, with 9 bases that match TRBD2. Trimming at V came to 0 bases and at J to 11 bases, leaving 16 bases not matched to a gene. Germline CDR1 reads LGHNA; CDR2 reads YNFKEQ. This CDR3 has 17 residues. The CDR3 sequence is CASSQDPIAGVRNEQYF. The CDR3 region has the DNA TGTGCCAGCAGCCAAGACCCAATAGCGGGAGTTCGCAATGAGCAGTACTTC.

This clonotype was seen a handful of times. This chain links TRBV28 with TRBJ2-5, with TRBD1 identical over 7 bases. The J call could be wrong; TRBJ2-7 is a better fit for the DNA end. The V gene's germline CDR1 is MDHEN and CDR2 SYDVKM. The CDR3 is 12 amino acids. CDR3 in DNA: TGTGCCAGCAGACTGTCAGGGGGCGAGCAGTACTTC. Translation: CASRLSGGEQYF.

This sequence joins TRBV7-2 and TRBJ2-6; D ambiguous. V dropped 0 bases and J dropped 4 bases, with 7 bases sitting between them. The CDR3 runs to 15 residues. The germline V gene encodes CDR1 SGHTA and CDR2 FQGNSA. The CDR3 protein is CASSLAPLGANVLTF. CDR3 coding DNA: TGTGCCAGCAGCTTAGCCCCTCTCGGGGCCAACGTCCTGACTTTC.

The V and J genes are TRBV3-1 and TRBJ1-1; 8 nucleotides align to TRBD1. V gave up 3 bases and J gave up 7 bases; unmatched junction bases: 1. The CDR3 has 12 amino acids. In germline, CDR1 is LGHDT, CDR2 YNNKEL (reference sequence). Written as DNA, the CDR3 is TGTGCCAGCAGCCAGACAGGGGTTGAAGCTTTCTTT. Protein sequence: CASSQTGVEAFF.

The chain is built from TRBV6-1 and TRBJ1-2; perhaps TRBD1 as D (6 bases). The CDR3 contains 14 residues. V was trimmed by 1 base and J by 6 bases, leaving 12 bases between them. Germline V gene data show CDR1 as MNHNS and CDR2 as SASEGT. The CDR3 region is CASSEGGSGDGYTF. The CDR3 DNA is TGTGCCAGCAGTGAAGGAGGGTCAGGGGATGGCTACACCTTC.